This T cell receptor beta chain is from a study of spatial heterogeneity in lung cancer. Time point in this sample: sample taken at primary tumor resection. TCRdb reanalysed the 5' RACE reads using MiXCR and keeps one entry per CDR3 protein. The sample records about 35,000 distinct CDR3 sequences, under 4% being singletons. Sample: normal lung tissue next to the tumor, taken at surgery. The sequence was collected from a male donor with early-stage non-small cell lung cancer.

The CDR3 bases are TGTGCCAGCAGCGGGACAGGGACCGGGGAGCTGTTTTTT. Amino acid sequence: CASSGTGTGELFF. The chain carries TRBV2 and TRBJ2-2; 9 positions agree with TRBD1. CDR1 is SNHLY and CDR2 is FYNNEI in the germline V gene. The CDR3 loop spans 13 amino acids. V was clipped by 6 bases and J by 5 bases; unmatched bases: 1.